These T cell receptor beta chains were read from a single sample in a study of cytotoxic CD8 clonotypes in ibrutinib-treated CLL. Sequencing used immunoSEQ multiplex PCR; TCRdb keeps in-frame clones, though not all of them. The table shows roughly 70,000 clones, with roughly nine tenths occurring only once. The sample here was PBMCs, taken after 12 months of ibrutinib treatment. Receptor source: a human donor with chronic lymphocytic leukemia. The CDR3 runs from the conserved cysteine through the conserved F or W. The D gene is left open where the match is weak. Size values are once, few and many counts, or a class for expanded clones, and some rows have none.

cdr3_nt cdr3_aa v_call clone_size j_call d_call
TGTGCCAGTAGTCTAGGGGACCTCCACGAGCAGTACTTC CASSLGDLHEQYF TRBV19 . TRBJ2-7 .
TGTGCCAGCAGCCACAACGACAGGGACCCAGGCTACACCTTC CASSHNDRDPGYTF TRBV4-2 . TRBJ1-2 TRBD1
TGCGCCAGCAGCTATGGCGTAGACATGAACACTGAAGCTTTCTTT CASSYGVDMNTEAFF TRBV5-1 . TRBJ1-1 .
TGTGCCAGTAGTTGGGCTAGCGGGAGCACTAGCACAGATACGCAGTATTTT CASSWASGSTSTDTQYF TRBV19 . TRBJ2-3 TRBD2
TGTGCCAGCAGGGGTCGAGGAGTAATCATCAGCAATGAGCAGTTCTTC CASRGRGVIISNEQFF TRBV27 . TRBJ2-1 .
TGTGCCTGGAGAAGGGACAGTCACATTCAGTACTTC CAWRRDSHIQYF TRBV30 . TRBJ2-4 TRBD1
TGCGCCAGCAGCCACCCCGGTAGTGAGACCCAGTACTTC CASSHPGSETQYF TRBV4-1 . TRBJ2-5 .
TGTGCCAGTAGTCTGGGGGCGGTCCCTGGGGCCAACGTCCTGACTTTC CASSLGAVPGANVLTF TRBV19 . TRBJ2-6 .
TGTGCCAGCAGCTTGGCTCTAGTCGTCAAAAACATTCAGTACTTC CASSLALVVKNIQYF TRBV5-8 . TRBJ2-4 .
TGTGCCAGCAGCCCAGGTGGGTCAATCGCAGATACGCAGTATTTT CASSPGGSIADTQYF TRBV11-3 . TRBJ2-3 .
TGCGCCAGCAGCTTGGATCCAGGCGGTGGAAACACCATATATTTT CASSLDPGGGNTIYF TRBV5-1 . TRBJ1-3 .
TGTGCCAGCAGCGATCACCTCTCCCAGGGGGCGGGCTACACCTTC CASSDHLSQGAGYTF TRBV9 . TRBJ1-2 TRBD1
TGCGCCAGCAGCGCCAATTCCTACGAGCAGTACTTC CASSANSYEQYF TRBV5-1 . TRBJ2-7 .
TGTGCCAGCAGTCCCCTTCCCCGGGACATCTCCTACGAGCAGTACTTC CASSPLPRDISYEQYF TRBV28 . TRBJ2-7 .
TGTGCCAGCAGCCCGGGGGGGTATCAGGGAGCTTTCTTT CASSPGGYQGAFF TRBV7-6 . TRBJ1-1 .
TGTGCCAGCAGCTTCCAAGCGTCGGTACGGAGGAACTATGGCTACACCTTC CASSFQASVRRNYGYTF TRBV5-4 once TRBJ1-2 .
TGTGCCAGCAGCTTGATGGCGAAAATGGGCGAGCAGTACTTC CASSLMAKMGEQYF TRBV5-5 . TRBJ2-7 .
TGTGCCAGCAGGGCAGAGCGGAGCACAGATACGCAGTATTTT CASRAERSTDTQYF TRBV6-6 . TRBJ2-3 .
TGTGCCAGTAGTAGCACAGATAACACTGAAGCTTTCTTT CASSSTDNTEAFF TRBV19 few TRBJ1-1 .
TGTGCCAGTAGTATCGGGGGACAGGGGATCACAGATACGCAGTATTTT CASSIGGQGITDTQYF TRBV19 . TRBJ2-3 TRBD1
TGTGCCACCAGGACGGCGTCCATCTATGGCTACACCTTC CATRTASIYGYTF TRBV28 . TRBJ1-2 .
TGTGCCAGTAGTACCGAGCGGGAGGGCGCAGATACGCAGTATTTT CASSTEREGADTQYF TRBV19 . TRBJ2-3 TRBD2
TGTGCCAGCAGCTTAGGGCGAGGGGGGGCCCGGATTACTGAAGCTTTCTTT CASSLGRGGARITEAFF TRBV7-9 . TRBJ1-1 .
TGCAGTGCTGCCCCTGGTGGCTACACCTTC CSAAPGGYTF TRBV20-1 once TRBJ1-2 .
TGTGCCAGCAGTGAGGGGACTGCCACAGATACGCAGTATTTT CASSEGTATDTQYF TRBV6-1 . TRBJ2-3 .
TGTGCCAGCTCACCTCAACTAGCGGGAGACTACAATGAGCAGTTCTTC CASSPQLAGDYNEQFF TRBV18 . TRBJ2-1 TRBD2
TGTGCCAGCAGTGAAGTTCTCTGGACAAACAATGAGCAGTTCTTC CASSEVLWTNNEQFF TRBV2 . TRBJ2-1 .
TGTGCCAGCAGCCAAGTCCCCGGGAACTCCGGGGAGCTGTTTTTT CASSQVPGNSGELFF TRBV4-2 . TRBJ2-2 .
TGTGCCAGCAGTTCGTTCTGGCAGGGGAATGAAAAACTGTTTTTT CASSSFWQGNEKLFF TRBV27 . TRBJ1-4 .
TGTGCCAGCAGCGTAAGGTCCGGGACTATACAAGAGACCCAGTACTTC CASSVRSGTIQETQYF TRBV7-8 . TRBJ2-5 TRBD2
TGTGCCAGCAGTCCGAGACCCCCAGCTGCCTACGAGCAGTACTTC CASSPRPPAAYEQYF TRBV27 . TRBJ2-7 .
TGTGCCAGCAGCGTAGGGGGCACCAACTATGGCTACACCTTC CASSVGGTNYGYTF TRBV9 . TRBJ1-2 .
TGTGCCAGCAGCTCAGACAGGAGCTCCTACAATGAGCAGTTCTTC CASSSDRSSYNEQFF TRBV11-3 . TRBJ2-1 .
TGTGCCAGCTCAGATCCGGCCGACACCGGGTGGGAAAAACTGTTTTTT CASSDPADTGWEKLFF TRBV18 . TRBJ1-4 .
TGCGCCAGCAGCTGGGACAGGGGGTCCGGACTAGCGGGAGGCACGATATACGAGCAGTACTTC CASSWDRGSGLAGGTIYEQYF TRBV5-1 once TRBJ2-7 TRBD2
TGTGCCAGCGGATGGACAGGGAGTGGAAACACCATATATTTT CASGWTGSGNTIYF TRBV5-4 . TRBJ1-3 TRBD1
TGTGCCAGCAGCGTGACTAGCGGGAGTACTGGGGCCAACGTCCTGACTTTC CASSVTSGSTGANVLTF TRBV9 . TRBJ2-6 TRBD2
TGTGCCAGCAGACCTGAACTGACTAGCGGATTCACCGGGGAGCTGTTTTTT CASRPELTSGFTGELFF TRBV27 . TRBJ2-2 TRBD2
TGTGCCAGCAGCTTCAGCAGGGGGTACATCCCGGGCACTGAAGCTTTCTTT CASSFSRGYIPGTEAFF TRBV7-6 . TRBJ1-1 TRBD1
TGTGCCAGCAGCTTAGTCGGTGGGACGGGCTATGGCTACACCTTC CASSLVGGTGYGYTF TRBV7-2 . TRBJ1-2 .
TGTGCCAGCAGTACCGTTGGGGCTAACTATGGCTACACCTTC CASSTVGANYGYTF TRBV5-5 . TRBJ1-2 .
TGCGCCAGCAGGTCGACTAGCCTCCCCCAAAATGAGCAGTTCTTC CASRSTSLPQNEQFF TRBV5-1 . TRBJ2-1 TRBD2
TGTGCCAGCAGTGGGGGTGGCGGGAGGGCCCACGGGGAGCTGTTTTTT CASSGGGGRAHGELFF TRBV2 . TRBJ2-2 TRBD2
TGTGCCAGCAGTTACTCTACTAGCGGGAACACCGGGGAGCTGTTTTTT CASSYSTSGNTGELFF TRBV6-5 . TRBJ2-2 TRBD2
TGCGCCAGCAGCAACACAGGGAGGGAAGGGGCCAACGTCCTGACTTTC CASSNTGREGANVLTF TRBV5-1 . TRBJ2-6 .
TGTGCCAGCAGCTTTGGTTCGGGTGAAGAGACCCAGTACTTC CASSFGSGEETQYF TRBV7-6 . TRBJ2-5 .
TGCGCCAGCAGCCAAGATTTATCCCCCTACAATGAGCAGTTCTTC CASSQDLSPYNEQFF TRBV4-3 . TRBJ2-1 .
TGTGCCAGCAGCTTTCAATCTTCCGGAAACACCATATATTTT CASSFQSSGNTIYF TRBV5-6 . TRBJ1-3 .
TGCGCCAGCAGCTTCGGGGAGGCCTCCTACAATGAGCAGTTCTTC CASSFGEASYNEQFF TRBV5-1 . TRBJ2-1 .
TGTGCCAGCAGCTCTGAGGGATTCGCAAGCGGGGAGCTGTTTTTT CASSSEGFASGELFF TRBV7-3 . TRBJ2-2 .
TGCAGCGCGACTAGGTTTGAAATAACAGGGGTGCGAACTGAAGCTTTCTTT CSATRFEITGVRTEAFF TRBV29-1 once TRBJ1-1 TRBD1
TGTGCCAGCAGCCAACGGGGATTTGATCAGCCCCAGCATTTT CASSQRGFDQPQHF TRBV16 . TRBJ1-5 .
TGTGCCAGCAGCTTTTCCCCGGAGATTGGTGGCTACACCTTC CASSFSPEIGGYTF TRBV7-9 . TRBJ1-2 .
TGTGCCAGCAGCACCACAGGGGGGGACACTGAAGCTTTCTTT CASSTTGGDTEAFF TRBV2 . TRBJ1-1 TRBD1
TGTGCCAGCACCGGACGATTGGAGCAGTACTTC CASTGRLEQYF TRBV6-5 . TRBJ2-7 .
TGCGCCAGCAGTCTTGGGGGCGGCACTGAAGCTTTCTTT CASSLGGGTEAFF TRBV5-1 . TRBJ1-1 .